This entry features one T cell receptor (beta chain) sequence. Some clones are missing from TCRdb's copy, which holds only in-frame ones; the method was immunoSEQ multiplex PCR. The sample yields approximately 220,000 clones, over 90% seen once. The data belong to a study of control samples from healthy donors and cancer patients. Per the germline V gene, CDR1 is LNHDA and CDR2 is SQIVND (reference sequence). The CDR3 is made up of 16 amino acids. Trimming removed 5 bases from V and 6 bases from J; junction bases left unmatched: 11. This sequence was found in a man aged 50 or older in good health. Sequencing was carried out using blood. The V gene is TRBV19, the J gene TRBJ1-5; 9 bases map to TRBD1. This CDR3 reads CASSVPPGQGGQPQHF. The CDR3 DNA sequence: TGTGCCAGTAGTGTCCCTCCGGGACAGGGAGGTCAGCCCCAGCATTTT.